A selection of T cell receptor beta chains follows, all from one sample in a study of cytomegalovirus exposure and HLA in healthy donors. TCRdb's table, derived via immunoSEQ multiplex PCR, lists solely in-frame clones and lacks some. This table holds 150,000 to 200,000 clones, approximately 86% found once. The sequenced material came from PBMCs. Receptors were obtained from a man aged 18 to 35 in good health and CMV-seropositive. CDR3s include the opening cysteine and the closing phenylalanine or tryptophan. D genes are given only for firm matches. Part of the rows lack a size; the others show once, few, many or a class for expanded clones.

V: TRBV4-3; D: TRBD2; J: TRBJ2-2; size: NA; CDR3: CASSLRLAGGTGELFF; DNA: TGCGCCAGCAGCCTAAGACTAGCGGGGGGGACCGGGGAGCTGTTTTTT
V: TRBV9; D: NA; J: TRBJ2-3; size: NA; CDR3: CASSVADSSNTQYF; DNA: TGTGCCAGCAGCGTGGCGGACTCTTCGAATACGCAGTATTTT
V: TRBV7-9; D: TRBD1; J: TRBJ2-1; size: NA; CDR3: CASSETGVTYNEQFF; DNA: TGTGCCAGCAGCGAGACAGGGGTCACCTACAATGAGCAGTTCTTC
V: TRBV7-9; D: NA; J: TRBJ2-7; size: NA; CDR3: CASSSPTDVNYEQYF; DNA: TGTGCCAGCAGCTCCCCAACAGACGTTAACTACGAGCAGTACTTC
V: TRBV5-1; D: NA; J: TRBJ2-7; size: NA; CDR3: CASRPGQGGEQYF; DNA: TGCGCCAGCCGACCCGGACAGGGAGGGGAGCAGTACTTC
V: TRBV27; D: NA; J: TRBJ2-7; size: NA; CDR3: CASSLSQFSYEQYF; DNA: TGTGCCAGCAGTTTATCACAGTTCTCCTACGAGCAGTACTTC
V: TRBV30; D: NA; J: TRBJ1-1; size: NA; CDR3: CAWSVDETAEAFF; DNA: TGTGCCTGGAGTGTAGACGAGACAGCTGAAGCTTTCTTT
V: TRBV6-6; D: TRBD2; J: TRBJ2-7; size: NA; CDR3: CASSSGGPYEQYF; DNA: TGTGCCAGCTCAAGCGGGGGCCCCTACGAGCAGTACTTC
V: TRBV15; D: TRBD1; J: TRBJ1-2; size: once; CDR3: CATSRAGTEAHYGYTF; DNA: TGTGCCACCAGCAGAGCCGGGACAGAAGCACACTATGGCTACACCTTC
V: TRBV6-1; D: NA; J: TRBJ1-2; size: NA; CDR3: CASSEVGSDGYTF; DNA: TGTGCCAGCAGCGAGGTAGGCTCCGATGGCTACACCTTC
V: TRBV10-3; D: TRBD1; J: TRBJ1-1; size: NA; CDR3: CAIRPGTGNTEAFF; DNA: TGTGCCATCAGGCCCGGGACAGGGAACACTGAAGCTTTCTTT
V: TRBV11-3; D: TRBD1; J: TRBJ2-1; size: NA; CDR3: CASSPRDSAEYNEQFF; DNA: TGTGCCAGCAGCCCAAGGGACAGCGCGGAATACAATGAGCAGTTCTTC
V: TRBV15; D: NA; J: TRBJ2-7; size: NA; CDR3: CATTSGKGGGQRGEQYF; DNA: TGTGCCACCACCAGCGGTAAAGGGGGGGGCCAACGGGGGGAGCAGTACTTC
V: TRBV27; D: NA; J: TRBJ1-5; size: NA; CDR3: CASRLTGFDQPQHF; DNA: TGTGCCAGCAGGCTTACAGGGTTCGATCAGCCCCAGCATTTT
V: TRBV9; D: NA; J: TRBJ2-1; size: NA; CDR3: CASSVISGDEQFF; DNA: TGTGCCAGCAGCGTAATAAGCGGAGATGAGCAGTTCTTC
V: TRBV5-1; D: TRBD2; J: TRBJ2-5; size: once; CDR3: CASSFLLAGNAETQYF; DNA: TGCGCCAGCAGCTTTCTCCTAGCGGGAAATGCGGAGACCCAGTACTTC
V: TRBV27; D: TRBD2; J: TRBJ2-7; size: NA; CDR3: CASSMTSGRAYEQYF; DNA: TGTGCCAGCAGTATGACTAGCGGGAGGGCCTACGAGCAGTACTTC
V: TRBV7-9; D: TRBD1; J: TRBJ2-7; size: NA; CDR3: CASSFPGQGVFYEQYF; DNA: TGTGCCAGCAGCTTCCCCGGACAGGGGGTCTTCTACGAGCAGTACTTC
V: TRBV6-6; D: NA; J: TRBJ1-1; size: NA; CDR3: CASSYSPRTEAFF; DNA: TGTGCCAGCAGTTACTCGCCCCGGACTGAAGCTTTCTTT
V: TRBV9; D: NA; J: TRBJ2-5; size: NA; CDR3: CASSVGGSQETQYF; DNA: TGTGCCAGCAGCGTAGGCGGCAGCCAAGAGACCCAGTACTTC
V: TRBV9; D: TRBD2; J: TRBJ2-7; size: NA; CDR3: CASSANSGRSEQYF; DNA: TGTGCCAGCAGCGCAAATAGCGGGAGAAGCGAGCAGTACTTC
V: TRBV9; D: TRBD2; J: TRBJ2-7; size: NA; CDR3: CASSVGTSGGHLSYEQYF; DNA: TGTGCCAGCAGCGTTGGGACTAGCGGGGGCCACCTCTCCTACGAGCAGTACTTC
V: TRBV5-1; D: NA; J: TRBJ1-2; size: once; CDR3: CASSGESYGYTF; DNA: TGCGCCAGCAGCGGGGAGAGCTATGGCTACACCTTC
V: TRBV2; D: NA; J: TRBJ1-1; size: NA; CDR3: CASRLGGGTEAFF; DNA: TGTGCCAGCCGTTTAGGGGGGGGGACTGAAGCTTTCTTT
V: TRBV7-2; D: TRBD1; J: TRBJ1-5; size: NA; CDR3: CASSFDRVQPQHF; DNA: TGTGCCAGCAGCTTTGACAGGGTTCAGCCCCAGCATTTT
V: TRBV5-1; D: NA; J: TRBJ2-2; size: NA; CDR3: CASSLVGADTGELFF; DNA: TGCGCCAGCAGCTTGGTTGGGGCAGACACCGGGGAGCTGTTTTTT
V: TRBV10-3; D: TRBD1; J: TRBJ2-7; size: NA; CDR3: CAISASQGNYEQYF; DNA: TGTGCCATCAGTGCGTCACAGGGGAACTACGAGCAGTACTTC
V: TRBV13; D: NA; J: TRBJ2-1; size: NA; CDR3: CATLGDYNEQFF; DNA: TGTGCCACCTTAGGAGACTACAATGAGCAGTTCTTC
V: TRBV18; D: NA; J: TRBJ1-1; size: once; CDR3: CASSRPGHRVHDTEAFF; DNA: TGTGCCAGCTCACGTCCGGGACACAGGGTCCACGACACTGAAGCTTTCTTT
V: TRBV5-1; D: NA; J: TRBJ1-2; size: NA; CDR3: CASSFTGDYGYTF; DNA: TGCGCCAGCAGCTTTACGGGGGACTATGGCTACACCTTC
V: TRBV2; D: TRBD1; J: TRBJ2-7; size: once; CDR3: CASSRQGIDEQYF; DNA: TGTGCCAGCAGCCGACAGGGTATCGACGAGCAGTACTTC
V: TRBV9; D: NA; J: TRBJ2-3; size: once; CDR3: CASSVGSRVSDTQYF; DNA: TGTGCCAGCAGCGTAGGATCCCGGGTTTCAGATACGCAGTATTTT
V: TRBV15; D: TRBD2; J: TRBJ2-1; size: NA; CDR3: CATSSPSGGASGGQFF; DNA: TGTGCCACCAGCAGCCCCTCGGGGGGGGCCTCGGGGGGGCAGTTCTTC
V: TRBV5-1; D: NA; J: TRBJ1-1; size: NA; CDR3: CASATQGGNTEAFF; DNA: TGCGCCAGCGCTACCCAAGGAGGGAACACTGAAGCTTTCTTT
V: TRBV4-1; D: NA; J: TRBJ2-3; size: NA; CDR3: CASSQRRTEWQPDTQYF; DNA: TGCGCCAGCAGCCAACGCCGGACAGAATGGCAGCCAGATACGCAGTATTTT
V: TRBV9; D: TRBD1; J: TRBJ2-7; size: NA; CDR3: CASSPWGGTGESKQYF; DNA: TGTGCCAGCAGCCCCTGGGGAGGGACAGGGGAAAGTAAGCAGTACTTC
V: TRBV6-5; D: TRBD1; J: TRBJ1-2; size: NA; CDR3: CASGPGTDYGYTF; DNA: TGTGCCAGCGGGCCTGGGACAGACTATGGCTACACCTTC
V: TRBV6-1; D: NA; J: TRBJ1-1; size: NA; CDR3: CASRPAGLWTEAFF; DNA: TGTGCCAGCAGACCCGCGGGGTTGTGGACTGAAGCTTTCTTT
V: TRBV4-2; D: TRBD1; J: TRBJ1-4; size: NA; CDR3: CASSQDMGQGGEKLFF; DNA: TGTGCCAGCAGCCAAGATATGGGACAGGGAGGAGAAAAACTGTTTTTT
V: TRBV29-1; D: TRBD2; J: TRBJ2-1; size: NA; CDR3: CSVPTPGLAGFGAYNEQFF; DNA: TGCAGCGTCCCCACCCCAGGGCTAGCGGGTTTTGGTGCCTACAATGAGCAGTTCTTC
V: TRBV15; D: NA; J: TRBJ2-7; size: NA; CDR3: CATSRDVTGIVGNEQYF; DNA: TGTGCCACCAGCAGAGATGTGACCGGGATAGTAGGTAACGAGCAGTACTTC
V: TRBV7-9; D: TRBD1; J: TRBJ1-3; size: NA; CDR3: CASSPQAQGAENTIYF; DNA: TGTGCCAGCAGCCCTCAGGCGCAGGGGGCAGAAAACACCATATATTTT
V: TRBV29-1; D: NA; J: TRBJ1-1; size: NA; CDR3: CSARRGGAEAFF; DNA: TGCAGCGCCCGACGAGGAGGCGCTGAAGCTTTCTTT
V: TRBV20-1; D: NA; J: TRBJ1-2; size: NA; CDR3: CSASISGPF; DNA: TGCAGTGCTAGTATCTCAGGGCCATTC
V: TRBV9; D: NA; J: TRBJ2-2; size: NA; CDR3: CASSVATGTNTGELFF; DNA: TGTGCCAGCAGCGTAGCTACAGGAACGAACACCGGGGAGCTGTTTTTT
V: TRBV6-1; D: NA; J: TRBJ2-1; size: NA; CDR3: CASSAGSGGYNEQFF; DNA: TGTGCCAGCAGTGCAGGATCCGGGGGCTACAATGAGCAGTTCTTC
V: TRBV7-7; D: TRBD1; J: TRBJ2-1; size: NA; CDR3: CASSITGGSEQFF; DNA: TGTGCTAGCAGCATAACAGGGGGCAGTGAGCAGTTCTTC
V: TRBV6-4; D: TRBD1; J: TRBJ1-1; size: NA; CDR3: CASSDSPAHGTACMNTEAFF; DNA: TGTGCCAGCAGTGACTCTCCCGCCCACGGGACAGCATGTATGAACACTGAAGCTTTCTTT
V: TRBV6-5; D: NA; J: TRBJ2-1; size: NA; CDR3: CASGREGDEQFF; DNA: TGTGCCAGCGGTAGAGAAGGAGATGAGCAGTTCTTC
V: TRBV5-1; D: TRBD1; J: TRBJ2-7; size: few; CDR3: CASSLGQGIHEQYF; DNA: TGCGCCAGCAGCTTGGGACAGGGGATCCACGAGCAGTACTTC
V: TRBV5-1; D: NA; J: TRBJ1-5; size: NA; CDR3: CASSAGPHTSNQPQHF; DNA: TGCGCCAGCAGCGCGGGACCTCATACGAGCAATCAGCCCCAGCATTTT
V: TRBV4-1; D: NA; J: TRBJ2-7; size: NA; CDR3: CASSQAGNYEQYF; DNA: TGCGCCAGCAGCCAAGCAGGGAACTACGAGCAGTACTTC
V: TRBV7-8; D: NA; J: TRBJ1-5; size: NA; CDR3: CASSLDVGGLNQPQHF; DNA: TGTGCCAGCAGCTTGGACGTGGGGGGGCTCAATCAGCCCCAGCATTTT
V: TRBV21-1; D: NA; J: TRBJ1-4; size: NA; CDR3: CASSKVGGTNEKLFF; DNA: TGTGCCAGCAGCAAAGTAGGGGGAACTAATGAAAAACTGTTTTTT
V: TRBV6-5; D: NA; J: TRBJ1-6; size: NA; CDR3: CASGTGRWNSPLHF; DNA: TGTGCCAGCGGCACAGGAAGATGGAATTCACCCCTCCACTTT
V: TRBV29-1; D: TRBD2; J: TRBJ2-3; size: NA; CDR3: CSGESGSGTDTQYF; DNA: TGCAGCGGAGAAAGCGGGAGTGGTACAGATACGCAGTATTTT
V: TRBV6-1; D: NA; J: TRBJ1-4; size: NA; CDR3: CASGRVTNEKLFF; DNA: TGTGCCAGCGGGAGGGTGACTAATGAAAAACTGTTTTTT
V: TRBV28; D: TRBD1; J: TRBJ1-3; size: NA; CDR3: CASSPGTARGNTIYF; DNA: TGTGCCAGCAGTCCCGGGACAGCCCGTGGAAACACCATATATTTT
V: TRBV19; D: NA; J: TRBJ2-2; size: NA; CDR3: CASSRQDTNTGELFF; DNA: TGTGCCAGTAGTCGACAGGATACGAACACCGGGGAGCTGTTTTTT